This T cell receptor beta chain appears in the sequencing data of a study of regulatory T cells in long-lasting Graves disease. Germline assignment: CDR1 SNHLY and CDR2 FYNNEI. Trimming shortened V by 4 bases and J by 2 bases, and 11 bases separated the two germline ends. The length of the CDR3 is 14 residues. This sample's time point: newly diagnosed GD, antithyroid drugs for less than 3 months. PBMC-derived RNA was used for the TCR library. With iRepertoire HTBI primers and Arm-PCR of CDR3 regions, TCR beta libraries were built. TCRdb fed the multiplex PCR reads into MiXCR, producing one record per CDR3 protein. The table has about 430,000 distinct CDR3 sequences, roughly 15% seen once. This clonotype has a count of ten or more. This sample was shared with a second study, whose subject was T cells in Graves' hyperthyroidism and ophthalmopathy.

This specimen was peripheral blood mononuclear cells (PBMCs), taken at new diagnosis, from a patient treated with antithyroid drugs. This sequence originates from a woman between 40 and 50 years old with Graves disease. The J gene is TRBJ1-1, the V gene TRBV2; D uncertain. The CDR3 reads CASSGERQNTEAFF. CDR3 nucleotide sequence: TGTGCCAGCAGTGGAGAACGACAAAACACTGAAGCTTTCTTT. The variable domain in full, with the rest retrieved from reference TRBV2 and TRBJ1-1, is EPEVTQTPSHQVTQMGQEVILRCVPISNHLYFYWYRQILGQKVEFLVSFYNNEISEKSEIFDDQFSVERPDGSNFTLKIRSTKLEDSAMYFCASSGERQNTEAFFGQGTRLTVV.